The rows below give T cell receptor beta chains drawn from one sample of a study of shared clonotypes between healthy human individuals. The assay was immunoSEQ multiplex PCR, and TCRdb's table has in-frame clones only and misses some. The table lists roughly 1,100,000 clones, approximately 72% of them singletons, with about 1.4% in the top ten. The sample taken for sequencing was memory CD4+ T cells sorted from blood. The receptors were gathered from a man between 18 and 29 years old in good health. Each CDR3 is given with its conserved first and last residue. D genes are given only for firm matches. A clone size is listed for some rows: how often the clone was seen (once, few, many), or a class if it is expanded.

>TRBJ2-3|TRBD2|TRBV7-6|.
TGTGCCAGCAGCTTAGCACCGGGAGGAAGCACAGATACGCAGTATTTT
CASSLAPGGSTDTQYF
>TRBJ2-5|TRBD2|TRBV5-1|few
TGCGCCAGCAGCTTGGCTTCTAGCGGGGGAGTAGAGACCCAGTACTTC
CASSLASSGGVETQYF
>TRBJ1-4|.|TRBV5-4|many
TGTGCCAGCAGCTTGATAGGGGGGGAAAAACTGTTTTTT
CASSLIGGEKLFF
>TRBJ2-1|TRBD2|TRBV23-1|.
TGCGCCAGCAGTCAGAGGGGAGCGGGAGGGAAATACAATGAGCAGTTCTTC
CASSQRGAGGKYNEQFF
>TRBJ2-5|.|TRBV7-2|once
TGTGCCAGCAGCCCCCCAAGTCGGGGGGCTTGGGAGACCCAGTACTTC
CASSPPSRGAWETQYF
>TRBJ1-3|.|TRBV7-8|.
TGTGCCAGCAGCTCCTTTACGACCTCTGGAAACACCATATATTTT
CASSSFTTSGNTIYF
>TRBJ1-4|.|TRBV18|.
TGTGCCAGCTCACCGAATAAGGGACCGCGTTATAACGAAAAACTGTTTTTT
CASSPNKGPRYNEKLFF
>TRBJ1-6|.|TRBV5-1|.
TGCGCCAGCAGCTTGGCCAGAGGAGTCTCACCCCTCCACTTT
CASSLARGVSPLHF
>TRBJ2-1|TRBD2|TRBV30|.
TGTGCCTGGAGGGGGGCTAGCGGGAGCTATGAGCAGTTCTTC
CAWRGASGSYEQFF
>TRBJ2-2|TRBD2|TRBV11-3|.
TGTGCCAGCAGCACCCTCAACGGGGGGGTCGGGGAGCTGTTTTTT
CASSTLNGGVGELFF
>TRBJ2-7|.|TRBV4-1|.
TGCGCCAGCAGCCCCCAGGCAACTAGAAACGAGCAGTACTTC
CASSPQATRNEQYF
>TRBJ1-1|.|TRBV9|.
TGTGCCAGCAGCGTAGAGGGGGGGACTGAAGCTTTCTTT
CASSVEGGTEAFF
>TRBJ2-1|TRBD2|TRBV5-4|.
TGTGCCAGCAGCTCGGGACTAGCGGGAGATGAGCAGTTCTTC
CASSSGLAGDEQFF
>TRBJ2-3|.|TRBV25-1|few
TGTGCCAGCAGTGACGACAGTTCTTCCACAGATACGCAGTATTTT
CASSDDSSSTDTQYF
>TRBJ2-3|TRBD2|TRBV7-9|few
TGTGCCAGCAGCCGCTTGACTAGCGGGGGGGATTTCAGCACAGATACGCAGTATTTT
CASSRLTSGGDFSTDTQYF
>TRBJ2-5|.|TRBV6-1|.
TGTGCCAGCAGTCCAGACAGGAGGCAGACCCAGTACTTC
CASSPDRRQTQYF
>TRBJ1-1|TRBD1|TRBV6-1|.
TGTGCCAGCAGGCTCCGGGACAGGGGGAACACTGAAGCTTTCTTT
CASRLRDRGNTEAFF
>TRBJ2-3|TRBD2|TRBV5-1|.
TGCGCCAGCAGGGGGGAGCTAGCGGGAGAAATGGATACGCAGTATTTT
CASRGELAGEMDTQYF
>TRBJ1-1|.|TRBV6-5|.
TGTGCCAGCAGTGCTTACATTTCAGGGCGCACTGAAGCTTTCTTT
CASSAYISGRTEAFF
>TRBJ2-7|TRBD2|TRBV7-2|once
TGTGCCAGCAGCCCTAGCGGGGCCCCCTACGAGCAGTACTTC
CASSPSGAPYEQYF
>TRBJ2-2|TRBD2|TRBV9|.
TGTGCCAGCAGCGTAGGATGGGGGAGGGACACCGGGGAGCTGTTTTTT
CASSVGWGRDTGELFF
>TRBJ2-7|.|TRBV6-1|.
TGTGCCAGCAGGCTGACGGGAAGCTCCTACGAGCAGTACTTC
CASRLTGSSYEQYF
>TRBJ1-5|.|TRBV19|.
TGTGCCAGTAGTATAGATCCCATAAATGGGGTCCAGCCCCAGCATTTT
CASSIDPINGVQPQHF
>TRBJ2-5|.|TRBV7-6|.
TGTGCCAGCGTCCGCTCACGACAAGAGACCCAGTACTTC
CASVRSRQETQYF
>TRBJ2-7|TRBD1|TRBV5-4|few
TGTGCCAGCAGGGTTGACAGGGACCGCTCCTACGAGCAGTACTTC
CASRVDRDRSYEQYF
>TRBJ2-7|.|TRBV5-1|.
TGCGCCAGCAGCGAAGGATACTACGAGCAGTACTTC
CASSEGYYEQYF
>TRBJ2-5|TRBD1|TRBV18|.
TGTGCCAGCTCAGCAGGGGGAGAGACCCAGTACTTC
CASSAGGETQYF
>TRBJ2-2|.|TRBV5-1|.
TGCGCCAGTGTTCGCGGGGACCCCACCGGGGAGCTGTTTTTT
CASVRGDPTGELFF
>TRBJ2-7|.|TRBV5-1|.
TGCGCCAGCAGCTTAGGGCTAGCTCCCTACGAGCAGTACTTC
CASSLGLAPYEQYF
>TRBJ1-2|.|TRBV12-5|.
TGTGCTAGTGGTTTGGCGACTCTCCCAGGCGGCTACACCTTC
CASGLATLPGGYTF
>TRBJ2-7|.|TRBV6-1|.
TGTGCCAGCAGTGAAGGAACAGCAATTTCCTACGAGCAGTACTTC
CASSEGTAISYEQYF
>TRBJ2-7|TRBD1|TRBV5-8|.
TGTGCCAGCAGCTTGGCCGGACAGGGGAGGAACGAGCAGTACTTC
CASSLAGQGRNEQYF
>TRBJ2-2|TRBD2|TRBV2|.
TGTGCCAGTAGGGAGGGAGGGGCCGCCGGGGAGCTGTTTTTT
CASREGGAAGELFF
>TRBJ2-5|.|TRBV10-2|few
TGCGCCAGCAGTGATGGGGGTCAGACCCAGTACTTC
CASSDGGQTQYF
>TRBJ1-2|.|TRBV2|.
TGTGCCAGCAGTCAGGGCAGGAATAACTATGGCTACACCTTC
CASSQGRNNYGYTF
>TRBJ2-1|.|TRBV2|.
TGTGCCAGCAGTGAACAGGGGGGCTCCTACAATGAGCAGTTCTTC
CASSEQGGSYNEQFF
>TRBJ2-1|.|TRBV11-3|many
TGTGCCAGCAGCTTAGTAGGTCTCTACAATGAGCAGTTCTTC
CASSLVGLYNEQFF
>TRBJ2-4|.|TRBV14|few
TGTGCCAGCAGTCGGACCGGAATAGCTAAAAACATTCAGTACTTC
CASSRTGIAKNIQYF
>TRBJ2-3|.|TRBV11-2|.
TGTGCCAGCCTAGCGAAGGGCACAGATACGCAGTATTTT
CASLAKGTDTQYF
>TRBJ2-7|.|TRBV5-5|.
TGTGCCAGCAGCCTGGCGGTCGAGCAGTACTTC
CASSLAVEQYF
>TRBJ2-4|.|TRBV28|.
TGTGCCAGCAGTCCAGGGGGGACCAAAAACATTCAGTACTTC
CASSPGGTKNIQYF
>TRBJ1-5|.|TRBV15|.
TGTGCCACCAGCAGAGATTACACCCCCGGGAATCAGCCCCAGCATTTT
CATSRDYTPGNQPQHF
>TRBJ2-3|TRBD2|TRBV11-2|.
TGTGCCAGCAGCTTCCTCTCAGCGGGGGGCACAGATACGCAGTATTTT
CASSFLSAGGTDTQYF
>TRBJ2-2|.|TRBV6-4|.
TGTGCCAGCAGTCCTAGCGCCAACACCGGGGAGCTGTTTTTT
CASSPSANTGELFF
>TRBJ2-7|.|TRBV20-1|.
TGCAGTGCAAACAGGGTTAGCGAGCAGTACTTC
CSANRVSEQYF
>TRBJ2-7|.|TRBV19|.
TGTGCCAGTAAGGAGGGGGCGAGGGACGAGCAGTACTTC
CASKEGARDEQYF
>TRBJ2-5|.|TRBV5-6|.
TGTGCCAGCAGCTCTGGACGGCCAGAGACCCAGTACTTC
CASSSGRPETQYF
>TRBJ1-4|TRBD1|TRBV30|.
TGTGCCTGTTCTGGACAGGGACGCGAAAAACTGTTTTTT
CACSGQGREKLFF
>TRBJ1-4|.|TRBV18|.
TGTGCCAGCTCAACGGACGGAGCTGTGGTTGGAAAACTGTTTTTT
CASSTDGAVVGKLFF
>TRBJ2-5|TRBD2|TRBV15|once
TGTGCCACCAGCAGAGCATTTGGGACTAGCGGGATGGGGTACCAAGAGACCCAGTACTTC
CATSRAFGTSGMGYQETQYF
>TRBJ2-5|TRBD2|TRBV19|.
TGTGCCAGTAGTATATCTAGCGGGAGCGGTGAGACCCAGTACTTC
CASSISSGSGETQYF
>TRBJ1-2|.|TRBV6-1|once
TGTGCCAGCAGTGAGGGCGGGGATGGCTACACCTTC
CASSEGGDGYTF
>TRBJ2-3|.|TRBV7-3|.
TGTGCCAGCAGCCGTGACGGTGCACTCACAGATACGCAGTATTTT
CASSRDGALTDTQYF
>TRBJ2-3|TRBD1|TRBV4-1|.
TGCGCCAGCAGCCAAGATAGACAACCGACAGGGATTCCAGATACGCAGTATTTT
CASSQDRQPTGIPDTQYF
>TRBJ1-2|TRBD1|TRBV5-4|.
TGTGCCAGCAGCCGCCCTCTGACAGGGCACTATGGCTACACCTTC
CASSRPLTGHYGYTF
>TRBJ2-2|TRBD2|TRBV19|.
TGTGCCAGTAGCGCCGGGACTAGTACCGCCGGGGAGCTGTTTTTT
CASSAGTSTAGELFF